Each of the 15 T cell receptor beta chains below was sequenced from the same sample in a study of blood T cell repertoires in COVID-19. Libraries were prepared by immunoSEQ multiplex PCR; TCRdb keeps only in-frame clonotypes and omits some of them. The sample has 85,000 to 120,000 clones; more than 90% are singletons. The specimen sequenced was peripheral blood. The receptors originated from a man younger than 35 with acute or convalescent COVID-19.

This sequence joins TRBV4-1 and TRBJ1-6, with D maybe TRBD1 (5 bases). CDR1 and CDR2 from the germline V gene are MGHRA and YSYEKL. This CDR3 has 15 amino acids. Trimming stripped 1 base from V and 7 bases from J, with 11 bases between. CDR3 coding DNA: TGCGCCAGCAGCCAAGTAGGGCAGGGAAATTCACCCCTCCACTTT. Protein: CASSQVGQGNSPLHF.

J is TRBJ2-1 and V is TRBV6-4, with no clear D. This CDR3 comprises 15 residues. V lost 0 bases to trimming and J lost 5 bases, with 11 bases between them. Germline CDR1 and CDR2: MRHNA and SNTAGT. The CDR3 DNA reads as TGTGCCAGCAGTGACTCTAGCCGAGCGCACAATGAGCAGTTCTTC. Encoded protein: CASSDSSRAHNEQFF.

The chain is built from TRBV7-9 and TRBJ2-3, with a tentative D call TRBD2 (7 bases). V lost 0 bases to trimming and J lost 3 bases, with 13 bases between them. Germline V lookup: CDR1 SEHNR, CDR2 FQNEAQ (reference sequence). This CDR3 is 16 amino acids long. For the CDR3, the DNA is TGTGCCAGCAGCTTAGCGGGGGGGCCGTTGACAGATACGCAGTATTTT. Its translation: CASSLAGGPLTDTQYF.

This chain joins TRBV9 and TRBJ2-1; 7 bases match TRBD1. The V gene's germline CDR1 is SGDLS and CDR2 YYNGEE. V lost 0 bases and J lost 6; bases outside the gene matches: 0. The CDR3 spans 13 residues. The CDR3, as DNA: TGTGCCAGCAGCGTAGGGGACAGCAATGAGCAGTTCTTC. It translates to CASSVGDSNEQFF.

The chain combines TRBV7-8 with TRBJ2-1; 7 bases match TRBD2. CDR1 SGHVS and CDR2 FQNEAQ come from the germline V gene. The J segment lost 8 bases and the V segment lost 1 base, leaving 14 bases of the junction unmatched. CDR3 length: 17 amino acids. The CDR3 here is CASSLVSGNTLGDEQFF. The CDR3, as DNA: TGTGCCAGCAGCTTAGTAAGCGGGAATACCCTCGGGGATGAGCAGTTCTTC.

The gene calls are TRBV19 and TRBJ2-5; perhaps TRBD1 as D (6 bases). Germline lookup yields CDR1 LNHDA and CDR2 SQIVND (reference sequence). Trimming left V 3 bases short and J 5 bases short, with 13 bases between. The CDR3 extends over 14 amino acids. The CDR3 bases are TGTGCCAGTAGTATTCAGGGGCCCTCGGAGACCCAGTACTTC. The encoded protein is CASSIQGPSETQYF.

V usage is TRBV4-1 and J usage is TRBJ1-1, with D unclear. In germline, CDR1 is MGHRA, CDR2 YSYEKL. V lost 4 bases and J lost 7, with 19 bases in between. The CDR3 runs 15 residues. CDR3 bases: TGCGCCAGCAGCCTAGCCTCTAACACACCCCTTGAAGCTTTCTTT. It specifies CASSLASNTPLEAFF.

The rearrangement joins TRBV2 to TRBJ1-1, with D possibly being TRBD1 (6 bases). The CDR3 is 14 amino acids. The germline V gene encodes CDR1 SNHLY and CDR2 FYNNEI. V was cut by 6 bases and J by 1 base, with 12 bases left in between. The CDR3 DNA follows: TGTGCCAGCAGGGGAAGGACAGCGAACACTGAAGCTTTCTTT. This sequence encodes CASRGRTANTEAFF.

The chain uses TRBV4-1 and TRBJ2-2; 7 bases are shared with TRBD2. Germline-derived CDR1 and CDR2 are MGHRA and YSYEKL. The V gene end was trimmed by 1 base and the J gene end by 1 base; junction bases not matched to a gene: 6. The CDR3 is made up of 17 amino acids. As DNA, the CDR3 is TGCGCCAGCAGCCAAGCTGGGAAGCGGGGGAACACCGGGGAGCTGTTTTTT. Translating gives CASSQAGKRGNTGELFF.

The chain employs TRBV5-1 and TRBJ1-4, with TRBD1 matching over 9 bases. V shed 4 bases, J shed 6 bases, and the junction held 10 bases outside the gene matches. In germline, CDR1 is SGHRS, CDR2 YFSETQ. This CDR3 has 16 amino acids. CDR3 residues: CASSPQGQGSYEKLFF. The CDR3 nucleotides read TGCGCCAGCAGCCCGCAAGGACAGGGGTCATATGAAAAACTGTTTTTT.

The chain combines TRBV15 with TRBJ1-1, with a weak D call TRBD1 (5 bases). CDR3 size: 18 residues. CDR1 LNHNV and CDR2 YYDKDF come from the germline V gene (reference sequence). V lost 1 base and J lost 0, with 18 bases in between. This CDR3 is CATSRVFGGGDLNTEAFF. CDR3 bases: TGTGCCACCAGCAGAGTCTTTGGGGGAGGGGACTTGAACACTGAAGCTTTCTTT.

CDR3 sequence: CASSQDPLLQYF. DNA of the CDR3: TGTGCCAGCAGCCAAGATCCCCTCCTCCAGTACTTC. The chain joins TRBV3-1 (or the pseudogene TRBV3-2) to TRBJ2-5; D ambiguous. This CDR3 region has 12 residues. The germline V gene encodes CDR1 LGHDT and CDR2 YNNKEL (reference sequence). V was shortened by 0 bases and J by 10 bases, with 9 bases between the two germline ends.

Notes on this clone: Other DNA sequences in this specimen translate into the identical CDR3. CDR3 coding DNA: TGTGCCAGCAGTTTTAGGGGAAATTCACCCCTCCACTTT. This encodes CASSFRGNSPLHF. The chain carries TRBV27 and TRBJ1-6, with a tentative D call TRBD1 (5 bases). Trimming took 3 bases from V and 7 from J, leaving 7 bases between them. The CDR3 is 13 amino acids. Germline values: CDR1 MNHEY, CDR2 SMNVEV (reference sequence).

The chain is built from TRBV29-1 and TRBJ2-7, with D possibly being TRBD1 (6 bases). The CDR3 totals 16 residues. V lost 1 base and J 3 bases, leaving 19 bases between the germline ends. Germline V gene lookup returns CDR1 SQVTM and CDR2 ANQGSEA. CDR3 bases: TGCAGCGTTGAAGTTCGTACCAGGACAGAGAGCTACGAGCAGTACTTC. Amino acid sequence: CSVEVRTRTESYEQYF.

A single count supports this clone. The chain is built from TRBV6-5 and TRBJ1-1, with TRBD1 as a possible D gene (5 bases). CDR3 length: 15 residues. Trimming shortened V by 4 bases and J by 5 bases, and 17 bases separated the two germline ends. Germline CDR1 is MNHEY and CDR2 is SVGAGI. CDR3 nucleotide sequence: TGTGCCAGCAGTTCGACGGCGGGGGGAGGGACTGAAGCTTTCTTT. Protein: CASSSTAGGGTEAFF.